In this sample, the clone carrying this T cell receptor beta chain turned up many times. Using a J-beta primer mix together with a sample-barcoded 5' primer, a second PCR was run for roughly 7 to 11 cycles. TCRdb called the 5' RACE reads again in MiXCR, with one record for every CDR3 protein. The sample has some 1,000,000 distinct CDR3 sequences, almost 25% seen once; the top ten hold approximately 0.79%. V was shortened by 5 bases and J by 2 bases, with 9 bases between the two germline ends. The CDR3 is made up of 13 amino acids. The data originate from a study of blood T cells in healthy people across ages. The sample was also reused in another study, on T cells of mothers and their children. That work states: Three healthy Caucasian mothers, along with their six children, served as the donors.

The gene calls are TRBV12-3 or TRBV12-4 and TRBJ2-5; maybe TRBD1 (5 bases). The sequence was obtained from a girl aged 2 to 10 in good health. The material sequenced was blood. The CDR3 is CASSRTPQETQYF. The CDR3 bases are TGTGCCAGCAGTCGGACACCTCAAGAGACCCAGTACTTC.